The clone carrying this TCR beta chain showed up many times. This sample was included in a study of early T cells in non-severe SARS-CoV-2 infection. Individual cDNA molecules each received unique molecular identifiers attached to them. MiXCR, applied by TCRdb to the 5' RACE reads, yields one record per CDR3 protein. This table holds tens of thousands of distinct CDR3 sequences, around 6.1% found once. Germline V CDR1 and CDR2: SGHTA, FQGTGA. The CDR3 has 18 amino acids. Trimming shortened V by 5 bases and J by 3 bases, and 25 bases separated the two germline ends. This TCR was sampled from an adult who was a healthcare worker with PCR-confirmed SARS-CoV-2 infection or an uninfected control (not recorded which). The sequences come from whole blood, collected at baseline. This rearrangement joins TRBV7-3 to TRBJ1-2, with no clear D. The CDR3 DNA follows: TGTGCCAGCAGCCCTCTTCTTCCCTGGGGATGGACCTACTATGGCTACACCTTC. This translates into CASSPLLPWGWTYYGYTF.